A single sample gave rise to the 17 T cell receptor beta chains below, sequenced in a study of T cells in Graves' hyperthyroidism and ophthalmopathy. Using RNA transcripts as the source, TCR beta CDR3 regions were amplified. Initially, a first-round RT-PCR of the TCR CDR3 employed the HTBI primer set. TCRdb re-called the multiplex PCR reads with MiXCR, one entry per CDR3 protein. The sample carries hundreds of thousands of distinct CDR3 sequences, more than 15% recorded once. The sample consisted of blood. These receptors were collected from a woman aged 40 to 49 with Graves' ophthalmopathy.

V usage is TRBV19 and J usage is TRBJ2-2; D gene ambiguous. V lost 11 bases and J lost 4, with 17 bases in between. Germline loops: CDR1 LNHDA, CDR2 SQIVND (reference sequence). This CDR3 has 14 amino acids. The CDR3 protein is CAGLGKVRTGELFF. The DNA of the CDR3 is TGTGCCGGCTTAGGGAAGGTTCGCACCGGGGAGCTGTTTTTT.

V and J are TRBV28 and TRBJ1-5, with D possibly being TRBD1 (5 bases). Trimming pared 8 bases from V and 6 bases from J, leaving 23 bases between. Looked up from germline, CDR1 is MDHEN and CDR2 is SYDVKM. This CDR3 comprises 16 residues. In nucleotides, the CDR3 is TGTGCCAGCTGTACAATTTCGGGGGGGGTGAGTCAGCCCCAGCATTTT. Its protein is CASCTISGGVSQPQHF.

This clonotype was counted between two and nine times. The gene calls are TRBV28 and TRBJ1-5, with D unclear. Per the germline V gene, CDR1 is MDHEN and CDR2 is SYDVKM. The CDR3 length is 13 residues. Trimming took 5 bases from V and 3 from J, leaving 8 bases between them. CDR3 bases: TGTGCCAGCAGTCCACAGATCAATCAGCCCCAGCATTTT. This sequence encodes CASSPQINQPQHF.

V is TRBV19 and J is TRBJ1-1, with D perhaps matching TRBD1 (5 bases). V shed 4 bases and J shed 1 base, with 16 bases lying between them. CDR3 length: 16 residues. Per germline, CDR1 LNHDA and CDR2 SQIVND (reference sequence). CDR3 sequence (DNA): TGTGCCAGTAGTAAGGTCCTGGGGCTAGGGAACACTGAAGCTTTCTTT. Encoded protein: CASSKVLGLGNTEAFF.

The sample holds many counts of this clonotype. The chain combines TRBV11-2 with TRBJ1-1, with TRBD1 identical over 8 bases. CDR3 length: 15 amino acids. The germline CDR1 and CDR2 sequences are SGHAT and FQNNGV. The V segment lost 1 base and the J segment 5 bases; nucleotides outside the gene matches: 6. In DNA, the CDR3 is TGTGCCAGCAGCTTAGCTTCAGGGGGCCTAACTGAAGCTTTCTTT. As protein: CASSLASGGLTEAFF.

This clonotype showed up just once. A much larger clone differs from this one at a single base, so this may be a read error. CDR3 nucleotides: TGCGCCAGCAGCACCAGTCCGGGGAACACTGAAGCTTTCTTT. It encodes CASSTSPGNTEAFF. The gene calls are TRBV5-1 and TRBJ1-1, with no clear D. Trimming removed 4 bases from V and 1 base from J, with 11 bases in between. This CDR3 contains 14 residues. Germline CDR1 is SGHRS and CDR2 is YFSETQ.

This clonotype came up a few times. The J gene is TRBJ2-3, the V gene TRBV5-4, with D perhaps being TRBD1 or TRBD2 (5 bases each). Germline loops: CDR1 SGHNT, CDR2 YYREEE (reference sequence). V was trimmed by 4 bases and J by 0 bases, leaving 21 bases between them. The CDR3 totals 18 residues. The CDR3 region is CASSPTSPGTLSTDTQYF. CDR3 nucleotide sequence: TGTGCCAGCAGCCCAACAAGTCCCGGGACCCTGAGCACAGATACGCAGTATTTT.

This clonotype was detected a few times. This chain joins TRBV5-5 and TRBJ2-5, with D maybe TRBD1 (6 bases). The CDR3 totals 14 residues. CDR1 and CDR2 (germline): SGHKS, YYEKEE (reference sequence). V was pared by 4 bases and J by 0 bases, with 10 bases between. In DNA, the CDR3 is TGTGCCAGCAGCAATGACAGGTACCAAGAGACCCAGTACTTC. It encodes CASSNDRYQETQYF.

The chain combines TRBV28 with TRBJ2-1; D is uncertain. Looked up from germline, CDR1 is MDHEN and CDR2 is SYDVKM. This CDR3 has 14 residues. The V and J ends lost 6 bases and 0 bases respectively, with 9 bases between them. CDR3 protein: CASRGRISYNEQFF. The DNA of the CDR3 is TGTGCCAGCAGAGGCAGAATCTCCTACAATGAGCAGTTCTTC. The full variable domain, its missing parts supplied by reference TRBV28 and TRBJ2-1, is DVKVTQSSRYLVKRTGEKVFLECVQDMDHENMFWYRQDPGLGLRLIYFSYDVKMKEKGDIPEGYSVSREKKERFSLILESASTNQTSMYLCASRGRISYNEQFFGPGTRLTVL.

The chain employs TRBV25-1 and TRBJ2-5; the D gene could be TRBD1 or TRBD2 (5 bases each). The germline V gene encodes CDR1 MGHDK and CDR2 SYGVNS. The CDR3 spans 15 residues. The V end was cut by 2 bases, the J end by 3 bases, with 13 bases between. The CDR3 DNA reads as TGTGCCAGCAGTGAAGACAGAGCGGTAAAAGAGACCCAGTACTTC. This sequence encodes CASSEDRAVKETQYF.

This clonotype was seen many times. This chain connects TRBV2 to TRBJ2-6; D may be TRBD1 (6 bases). Germline CDR1 reads SNHLY; CDR2 reads FYNNEI. Trimming stripped 7 bases from V and 2 bases from J, with 12 bases between. The CDR3 spans 15 residues. The CDR3 region is CASKMQGTGANVLTF. CDR3 in DNA: TGTGCCAGCAAGATGCAGGGGACTGGGGCCAACGTCCTGACTTTC.

This clonotype was seen repeatedly, ten times or more. This chain links TRBV6-1 with TRBJ1-5; TRBD1 matches 7 bases. From germline, CDR1 is MNHNS and CDR2 SASEGT. This CDR3 is built from 14 residues. The V segment lost 7 bases and the J segment 6 bases; nucleotides outside the gene matches: 9. The CDR3: CASTRQGGGQPQHF. The CDR3, as DNA: TGTGCCAGCACTAGACAGGGCGGCGGTCAGCCCCAGCATTTT.

This clonotype has at least ten counts. CDR3: CATSRPQGPSTDTQYF. CDR3 nucleotides: TGTGCCACCAGCAGACCCCAGGGTCCTAGCACAGATACGCAGTATTTT. V and J are TRBV15 and TRBJ2-3, with D possibly TRBD1 on 5 matching bases. The V gene lost 2 bases and the J gene lost 0 bases, with 12 bases spanning the gap. The CDR3 has 16 residues. Germline-derived CDR1 and CDR2 are LNHNV and YYDKDF (reference sequence).

This clonotype came up a few times. Relative to the germline gene, one junction end is altered; a read error may explain this. This sequence joins TRBV5-1 and TRBJ1-4, with unresolved D. This CDR3 region has 14 residues. CDR1 and CDR2 (germline): SGHRS, YFSETQ. CDR3 nucleotides: TGTGCCAGCAGCTTGAAGTGGGTGGGTGAAAAACTGTTTTTT. Amino acids: CASSLKWVGEKLFF.

V and J are TRBV5-5 and TRBJ1-1; unclear D gene. The CDR3 totals 15 residues. Germline V gives CDR1 SGHKS, CDR2 YYEKEE (reference sequence). Trimming took 4 bases from V and 7 from J, leaving 20 bases between them. CDR3 coding DNA: TGTGCCAGCAGCAAGGGTGAGGGCAGCTTCTATGAAGCTTTCTTT. Encoded protein: CASSKGEGSFYEAFF. Variable domain in full (rest from reference TRBV5-5 and TRBJ1-1): DAGVTQSPTHLIKTRGQQVTLRCSPISGHKSVSWYQQVLGQGPQFIFQYYEKEERGRGNFPDRFSARQFPNYSSELNVNALLLGDSALYLCASSKGEGSFYEAFFGQGTRLTVV.

This chain links TRBV20-1 with TRBJ2-3; possibly TRBD2 for D (8 bases). The germline gives CDR1 DFQATT, CDR2 SNEGSKA (reference sequence). Trimming cost V 3 bases and J 2 bases, with 12 bases left between them. This CDR3 contains 14 residues. CDR3: CSASREGATDTQYF. DNA of the CDR3: TGCAGTGCTAGCCGGGAGGGGGCCACAGATACGCAGTATTTT.

The V and J genes are TRBV20-1 and TRBJ2-3; D is tentatively TRBD1 or TRBD2 (5 bases each). The CDR3 is made up of 15 amino acids. Germline assignment: CDR1 DFQATT and CDR2 SNEGSKA (reference sequence). Trimming removed 5 bases from V and 4 bases from J, with 19 bases in between. The CDR3 region has the DNA TGCAGTGCTCCCCCGGGGTTGGGGCGTGCAGATACGCAGTATTTT. It is translated as CSAPPGLGRADTQYF.